The 7 T cell receptor beta chains reported below all come from one sample, sequenced in a study of diagnostic markers for celiac disease. TCRdb reprocessed the reads, with one entry per CDR3 protein and no DNA. Its listing shows 250 to 300 distinct CDR3 sequences. Sequencing was performed on either unsorted cells or a sorted T cell fraction (not recorded which). The receptor set was obtained from a human donor. This table probably holds off-target reads from a library built for another chain.

This clonotype is identified as large (0.1 to 1%) from frequency. The chain recombines TRBV6-5 with TRBJ2-5. Germline CDR1 is MNHEY and CDR2 is SVGAGI. This CDR3 comprises 13 residues. CDR3 protein: CASRRTVQETQYF.

This clonotype is deemed medium-sized by its frequency. This chain links TRBV5-1 with TRBJ2-7. CDR3 length equals 13 residues. Germline V gene sequence: CDR1 SGHRS, CDR2 YFSETQ. CDR3 in amino acids: CASSFYSEYEQYF.

Considering frequency, this clonotype is medium-sized. This rearrangement joins TRBV19 to TRBJ2-5; the TRBD1 assignment by TCRdb is unverifiable without DNA. The length of the CDR3 is 15 residues. Germline CDR1 is LNHDA and CDR2 is SQIVND (reference sequence). CDR3 sequence reads: CASSTGTVFAETQYF.

This clonotype ranks as medium-sized in terms of frequency. The CDR3 here is CAWSVTAHARSYEQYF. The chain carries TRBV30 and TRBJ2-7; the TRBD1 assignment by TCRdb is unverifiable without DNA. Germline CDR1 reads GTSNPN; CDR2 reads SVGIG (reference sequence). The CDR3 sequence is 16 residues long.

Frequency places this clonotype as hyperexpanded. The V and J genes are TRBV29-1 and TRBJ2-7; the TRBD1 assignment by TCRdb is unverifiable without DNA. This CDR3 is 14 amino acids long. CDR1 is SQVTM and CDR2 is ANQGSEA in the germline V gene. The CDR3 spells CSVLLSDRGYEQYF.

This sequence joins TRBV4-3 and TRBJ1-6; with no DNA, the TCRdb D assignment of TRBD1 cannot be verified. CDR1 is LGHNA, CDR2 YSLEER, per germline. The CDR3 is made up of 16 amino acids. This CDR3 is CASSQEGRGIYSPLHF.

The rearrangement links TRBV5-1 to TRBJ2-2; as DNA is missing, the TRBD1 call by TCRdb cannot be tested. CDR1 is SGHRS, CDR2 YFSETQ, per germline. The CDR3 is 19 residues long. CDR3: CASSRSLGRQGGSTGELFF.